This T cell receptor beta chain was retrieved from a study of blood T cell repertoires in COVID-19. Study as a whole: T cells, B-cell-depleted T cells, or PBMCs provided the cDNA or gDNA that served as material.

Produced via immunoSEQ multiplex PCR; TCRdb's table is partial and in-frame only. The sample lists about 73,000 clones; roughly nine tenths were seen once. Germline V gene sequence: CDR1 SQVTM, CDR2 ANQGSEA. The CDR3 runs to 13 residues. With 5 bases clipped from V and 6 bases from J, the junction kept 6 bases outside the gene matches. Sequencing used peripheral blood. This receptor was obtained from a man at least 80 years old with acute or convalescent COVID-19. The rearrangement uses TRBV29-1 and TRBJ2-7; TRBD1 agrees at 11 bases. The CDR3 spells CSVYGQGAPEQYF. In DNA, the CDR3 is TGCAGCGTTTATGGACAGGGGGCGCCCGAGCAGTACTTC.